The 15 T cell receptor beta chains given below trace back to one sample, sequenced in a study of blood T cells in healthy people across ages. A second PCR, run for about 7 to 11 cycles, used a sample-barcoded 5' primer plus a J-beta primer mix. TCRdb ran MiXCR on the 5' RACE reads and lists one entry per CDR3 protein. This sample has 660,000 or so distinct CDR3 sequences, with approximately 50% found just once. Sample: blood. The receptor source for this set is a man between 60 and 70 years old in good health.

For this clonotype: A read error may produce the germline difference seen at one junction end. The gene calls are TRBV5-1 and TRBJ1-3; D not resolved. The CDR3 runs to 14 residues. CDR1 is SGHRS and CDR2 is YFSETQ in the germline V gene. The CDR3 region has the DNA TGCGCCAGCAGCAGCGGCCCATCTGGAAACACCGTATATTTT. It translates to CASSSGPSGNTVYF. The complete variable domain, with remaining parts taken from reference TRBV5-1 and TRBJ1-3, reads KAGVTQTPRYLIKTRGQQVTLSCSPISGHRSVSWYQQTPGQGLQFLFEYFSETQRNKGNFPGRFSGRQFSNSRSEMNVSTLELGDSALYLCASSSGPSGNTVYFGEGSWLTVV.

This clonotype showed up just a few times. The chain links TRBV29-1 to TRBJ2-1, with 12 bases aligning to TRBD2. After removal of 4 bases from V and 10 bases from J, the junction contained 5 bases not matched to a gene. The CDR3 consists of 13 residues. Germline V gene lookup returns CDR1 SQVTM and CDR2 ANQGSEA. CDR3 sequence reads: CSVGTSGVGEQFF. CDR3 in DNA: TGCAGCGTTGGGACTAGCGGGGTTGGCGAGCAGTTCTTC.

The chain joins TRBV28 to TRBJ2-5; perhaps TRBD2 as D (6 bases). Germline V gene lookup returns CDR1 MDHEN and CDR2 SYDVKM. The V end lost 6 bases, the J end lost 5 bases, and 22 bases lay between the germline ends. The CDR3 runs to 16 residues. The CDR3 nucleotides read TGTGCCAGCAGCCCGGGGGTGAAGGTGGTTTTGGAGACCCAGTACTTC. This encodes CASSPGVKVVLETQYF.

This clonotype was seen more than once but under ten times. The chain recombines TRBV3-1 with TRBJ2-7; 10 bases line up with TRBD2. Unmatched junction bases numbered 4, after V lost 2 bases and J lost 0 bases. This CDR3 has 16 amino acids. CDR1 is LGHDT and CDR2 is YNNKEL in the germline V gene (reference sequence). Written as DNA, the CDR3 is TGTGCCAGCAGCCAACGAACTAGCGGGAACTCCTACGAGCAGTACTTC. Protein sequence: CASSQRTSGNSYEQYF.

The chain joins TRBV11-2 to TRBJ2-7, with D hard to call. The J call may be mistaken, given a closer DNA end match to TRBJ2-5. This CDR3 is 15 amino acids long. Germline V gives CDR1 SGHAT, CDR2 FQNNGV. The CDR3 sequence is CASSLTASEWETQYF. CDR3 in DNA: TGTGCCAGCAGCTTAACTGCCTCAGAGTGGGAGACCCAGTACTTC.

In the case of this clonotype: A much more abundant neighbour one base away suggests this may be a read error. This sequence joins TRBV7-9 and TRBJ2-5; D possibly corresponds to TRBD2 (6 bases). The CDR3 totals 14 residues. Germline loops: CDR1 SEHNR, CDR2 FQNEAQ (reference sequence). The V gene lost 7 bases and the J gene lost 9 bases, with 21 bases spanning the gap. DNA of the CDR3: TGTGCCAGCACACGGGACTGGGGGGTCGAGGCCCAGTACTTC. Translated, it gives CASTRDWGVEAQYF.

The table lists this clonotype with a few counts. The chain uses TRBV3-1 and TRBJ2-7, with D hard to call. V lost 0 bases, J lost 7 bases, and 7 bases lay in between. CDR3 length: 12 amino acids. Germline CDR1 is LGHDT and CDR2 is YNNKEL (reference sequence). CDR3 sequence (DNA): TGTGCCAGCAGCCAAGACTACTCGGAGCAGTACTTC. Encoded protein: CASSQDYSEQYF.

The CDR3 nucleotides are TGTGCCAGCAGCGTCAGGGAAGGGACCCAGTACTTC. Amino acid sequence: CASSVREGTQYF. This rearrangement joins TRBV7-9 to TRBJ2-7; tentative D call: TRBD1 (5 bases). Gene TRBJ2-5 matches the end of the DNA better, so the J call may be wrong. CDR1 SEHNR and CDR2 FQNEAQ come from the germline V gene (reference sequence). This CDR3 is 12 amino acids long.

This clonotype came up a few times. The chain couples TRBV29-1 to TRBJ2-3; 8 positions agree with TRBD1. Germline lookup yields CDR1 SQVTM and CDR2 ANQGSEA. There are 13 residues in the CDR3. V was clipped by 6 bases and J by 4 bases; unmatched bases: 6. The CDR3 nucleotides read TGCAGCGTCGTCAGGGGGCAGGCAGATACGCAGTATTTT. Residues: CSVVRGQADTQYF.

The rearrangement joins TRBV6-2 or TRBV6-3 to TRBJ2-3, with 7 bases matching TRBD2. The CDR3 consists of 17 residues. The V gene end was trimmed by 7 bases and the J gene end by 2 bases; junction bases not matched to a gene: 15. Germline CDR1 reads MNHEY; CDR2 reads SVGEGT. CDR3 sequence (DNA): TGTGCCAGCAAGCGCCCCTCCTGGGCGGGGGACACAGATACGCAGTATTTT. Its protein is CASKRPSWAGDTDTQYF.

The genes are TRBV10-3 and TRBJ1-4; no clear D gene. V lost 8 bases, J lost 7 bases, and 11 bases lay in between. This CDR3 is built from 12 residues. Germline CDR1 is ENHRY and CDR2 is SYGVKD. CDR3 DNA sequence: TGTGCCATCGCGGGCCCTGGTGAAAAACTGTTTTTT. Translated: CAIAGPGEKLFF.

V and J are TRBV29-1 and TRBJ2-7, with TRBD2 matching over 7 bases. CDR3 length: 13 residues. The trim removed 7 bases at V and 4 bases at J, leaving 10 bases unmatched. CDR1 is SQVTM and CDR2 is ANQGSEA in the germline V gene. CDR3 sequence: CSARREEEYEQYF. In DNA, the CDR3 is TGCAGCGCCCGTCGGGAGGAAGAGTACGAGCAGTACTTC.

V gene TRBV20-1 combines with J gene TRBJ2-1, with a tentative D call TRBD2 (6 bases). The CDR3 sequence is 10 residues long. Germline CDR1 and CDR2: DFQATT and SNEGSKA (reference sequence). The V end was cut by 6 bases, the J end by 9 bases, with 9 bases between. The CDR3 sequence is CSAAGGEQFF. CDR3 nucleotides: TGCAGTGCAGCGGGTGGTGAGCAGTTCTTC.

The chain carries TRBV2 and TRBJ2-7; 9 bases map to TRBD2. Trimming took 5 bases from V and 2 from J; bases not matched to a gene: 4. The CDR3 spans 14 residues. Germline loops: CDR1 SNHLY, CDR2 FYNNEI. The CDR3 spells CASSTASGAYEQYF. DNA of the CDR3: TGTGCCAGCAGTACCGCTAGCGGGGCCTACGAGCAGTACTTC.

The CDR3 DNA follows: TGCGCCAGCAGCGGAACTAGCGGGGGGATTCGGAGCTCCTACAATGAGCAGTTCTTC. Translated: CASSGTSGGIRSSYNEQFF. This chain links TRBV5-1 with TRBJ2-1; 12 nucleotides agree with TRBD2. This CDR3 spans 19 amino acids. Germline V gene data show CDR1 as SGHRS and CDR2 as YFSETQ. J gave up 0 bases and V 4 bases, and 11 bases lay outside the gene matches.